This T cell receptor (beta chain) comes out of a study of cytomegalovirus exposure and HLA in healthy donors. Study conclusions and caveats: Reported performance of the classifier showed diagnosis of cytomegalovirus status with high specificity and sensitivity. Productive rates of about 87% or about 30% were seen for most TCR beta V segments in an earlier analysis.

On this clone: What it binds is unknown.

Amplification used 60 Vbeta primers and 13 Jbeta primers. Measured with immunoSEQ multiplex PCR; TCRdb has only the in-frame clones, and not every one. Among 150,000 to 200,000 clones listed, about 69% were seen once. Germline V gene sequence: CDR1 SGHTS, CDR2 YDEGEE. The CDR3 length is 15 residues. The ends lost 6 bases at V and 7 bases at J; junction bases unmatched: 13. This TCR came from a human donor in good health. The chain recombines TRBV5-8 with TRBJ2-7, with TRBD2 matching 10 bases. Material: PBMCs. The CDR3 spells CASIPRGLASFEQYF. The CDR3 DNA follows: TGTGCCAGCATCCCCCGGGGACTAGCGAGCTTTGAGCAGTACTTC.